These 11 T cell receptor beta chains share one sample of origin, sequenced in a study of T-cell reconstitution after alpha-beta-depleted transplantation in children. Study-wide points: T-cell numbers and diversity one year post-transplant derived largely from freshly generated T cells.

Antigens for these TCRs are unknown. This sample's TCRbeta library carried unique molecular identifier barcodes. TCRdb reprocessed the PCR reads via MiXCR and lists one record per CDR3 protein. The sample shows around 270,000 distinct CDR3 sequences, approximately 7.3% of them seen only once. Here the sequenced sample was peripheral blood, taken 360 days after TCRalphabeta/CD19-depleted stem cell transplant. These receptors all stem from a female patient aged 2-15 years who had a stem cell transplant for Fanconi anemia, so the T cells may come from the graft donor.

This clonotype was seen many times. The J gene is TRBJ2-1, the V gene TRBV15; TRBD2 is a possible D gene (5 bases). V gave up 1 base and J gave up 3 bases, with 10 bases separating them. Germline V gene data show CDR1 as LNHNV and CDR2 as YYDKDF (reference sequence). The CDR3 sequence is 15 residues long. CDR3 residues: CATSRVAGNYNEQFF. As DNA, the CDR3 is TGTGCCACCAGCAGAGTGGCCGGGAACTACAATGAGCAGTTCTTC.

This clonotype came up a few times. The chain links TRBV11-2 to TRBJ2-3; 10 nucleotides match TRBD2. Germline V CDR1 and CDR2: SGHAT, FQNNGV. The CDR3 length is 16 residues. V was pared by 1 base and J by 3 bases, with 4 bases of the junction left unmatched. The CDR3 spells CASSLVSGGRTDTQYF. Written as DNA, the CDR3 is TGTGCCAGCAGCTTAGTTAGCGGGGGGCGGACAGATACGCAGTATTTT. Looking up the rest from reference TRBV11-2 and TRBJ2-3 gives the full variable domain: EAGVAQSPRYKIIEKRQSVAFWCNPISGHATLYWYQQILGQGPKLLIQFQNNGVVDDSQLPKDRFSAERLKGVDSTLKIQPAKLEDSAVYLCASSLVSGGRTDTQYFGPGTRLTVL.

This clonotype has ten or more counts. The rearrangement links TRBV6-5 to TRBJ2-5, with D perhaps matching TRBD1 or TRBD2 (5 bases each). Trimming removed 2 bases from V and 4 bases from J, with 14 bases in between. CDR3 length: 15 residues. CDR1 and CDR2 (germline): MNHEY, SVGAGI. The DNA of the CDR3 is TGTGCCAGCAGTTACGGGGTCGGGGCCCGAGAGACCCAGTACTTC. It encodes CASSYGVGARETQYF.

This clonotype was recorded at least ten times. V usage is TRBV18 and J usage is TRBJ2-5, with D tentatively TRBD2 (5 bases). Germline CDR1 reads KGHSH; CDR2 reads LQKENI. The CDR3 spans 14 residues. Trimming stripped 3 bases from V and 7 bases from J, with 15 bases between. CDR3 nucleotide sequence: TGTGCCAGCTCACCCCAATGGGATGAGGGGACCCAGTACTTC. Translated: CASSPQWDEGTQYF. Based on the CDR3 plus reference TRBV18 and TRBJ2-5, the full variable domain is NAGVMQNPRHLVRRRGQEARLRCSPMKGHSHVYWYRQLPEEGLKFMVYLQKENIIDESGMPKERFSAEFPKEGPSILRIQQVVRGDSAAYFCASSPQWDEGTQYFGPGTRLLVL.

This clonotype was observed a handful of times. The chain has TRBV5-1 and TRBJ2-1, with 7 bases identical to TRBD2. This CDR3 is built from 14 residues. Germline assignment: CDR1 SGHRS and CDR2 YFSETQ. The junction had 8 bases not matched to a gene; V was cut back by 7 bases and J by 4 bases. The CDR3 DNA is TGCGCCAGCGGAAGTCTAGCGGAGTACAATGAGCAGTTCTTC. Encoded protein: CASGSLAEYNEQFF.

In this sample, this clonotype turned up a few times. This sequence joins TRBV7-9 and TRBJ2-2; no clear D. The CDR3 spans 14 residues. CDR1 SEHNR and CDR2 FQNEAQ come from the germline V gene (reference sequence). Trimming took off 5 bases at V and 1 base at J, with 8 bases between the two ends. The CDR3 spells CASSPVGNTGELFF. In DNA form, the CDR3 reads TGTGCCAGCAGCCCCGTAGGGAACACCGGGGAGCTGTTTTTT. The full variable domain, completed using reference TRBV7-9 and TRBJ2-2, is DTGVSQNPRHKITKRGQNVTFRCDPISEHNRLYWYRQTLGQGPEFLTYFQNEAQLEKSRLLSDRFSAERPKGSFSTLEIQRTEQGDSAMYLCASSPVGNTGELFFGEGSRLTVL.

This clonotype appeared many times. In nucleotides, the CDR3 is TGTGCCAGCAGTGAGTCTGAGACCCAGTACTTC. Translated, it gives CASSESETQYF. The V and J genes are TRBV2 and TRBJ2-5, with D hard to call. Trimming left V 3 bases short and J 5 bases short, with 4 bases between. The CDR3 spans 11 residues. Germline-derived CDR1 and CDR2 are SNHLY and FYNNEI.

The chain is built from TRBV20-1 and TRBJ2-3; tentatively, D is TRBD1 (5 bases). Germline assignment: CDR1 DFQATT and CDR2 SNEGSKA (reference sequence). This CDR3 contains 14 residues. Trimming removed 2 bases from V and 1 base from J, with 10 bases in between. Written as DNA, the CDR3 is TGCAGTGCTAGATTCCTAGGGGGCACAGATACGCAGTATTTT. Residues: CSARFLGGTDTQYF.

This clonotype was seen more than once but under ten times. The chain combines TRBV20-1 with TRBJ2-3; D call uncertain. Germline-derived CDR1 and CDR2 are DFQATT and SNEGSKA (reference sequence). The CDR3 extends over 17 amino acids. The V end was cut by 5 bases, the J end by 1 base, with 22 bases between. CDR3 sequence reads: CSAGVTRVRRGTDTQYF. The CDR3 bases are TGCAGTGCTGGCGTCACCCGGGTCCGCCGGGGCACAGATACGCAGTATTTT.

CDR3 in DNA: TGTGCCAGCAGCAAAGCGGACAGGACCGGGGAGCTGTTTTTT. Translation gives CASSKADRTGELFF. This rearrangement joins TRBV21-1 to TRBJ2-2; TRBD1 is the table's D call and was not checked against the DNA. TRBV21-1 is designated a pseudogene. CDR3 length equals 14 residues.

There are many counts of this clonotype. The chain recombines TRBV5-1 with TRBJ1-5; no clear D gene. The V gene's germline CDR1 is SGHRS and CDR2 YFSETQ. This CDR3 region has 13 residues. Trimming removed 0 bases at V and 6 bases at J, with 7 bases between. CDR3 protein: CASSLASGQPQHF. The CDR3 DNA reads as TGCGCCAGCAGCTTGGCCTCGGGTCAGCCCCAGCATTTT.